The text below deals with one TCR beta chain. The sample is drawn from a study of identical twins' blood T cells. The CDR3 contains 14 residues. CDR1 and CDR2 (germline): MNHEY, SVGEGT. Trimming at V came to 6 bases and at J to 1 base, leaving 5 bases not matched to a gene. MiXCR, run by TCRdb on the 5' RACE reads, gives a single entry per CDR3 protein. Counted here are a few hundred thousand distinct CDR3 sequences, roughly 28% occurring once; the ten biggest clones make up around 5.6%. This TCR came from a woman between 18 and 55 years old in good health. The V and J genes are TRBV6-2 or TRBV6-3 and TRBJ1-2, with TRBD1 matching 7 bases. The sample comprised PBMCs. The CDR3 sequence: CASRRTGDNYGYTF. Here the CDR3 DNA reads TGTGCCAGCAGGAGGACAGGTGATAACTATGGCTACACCTTC.